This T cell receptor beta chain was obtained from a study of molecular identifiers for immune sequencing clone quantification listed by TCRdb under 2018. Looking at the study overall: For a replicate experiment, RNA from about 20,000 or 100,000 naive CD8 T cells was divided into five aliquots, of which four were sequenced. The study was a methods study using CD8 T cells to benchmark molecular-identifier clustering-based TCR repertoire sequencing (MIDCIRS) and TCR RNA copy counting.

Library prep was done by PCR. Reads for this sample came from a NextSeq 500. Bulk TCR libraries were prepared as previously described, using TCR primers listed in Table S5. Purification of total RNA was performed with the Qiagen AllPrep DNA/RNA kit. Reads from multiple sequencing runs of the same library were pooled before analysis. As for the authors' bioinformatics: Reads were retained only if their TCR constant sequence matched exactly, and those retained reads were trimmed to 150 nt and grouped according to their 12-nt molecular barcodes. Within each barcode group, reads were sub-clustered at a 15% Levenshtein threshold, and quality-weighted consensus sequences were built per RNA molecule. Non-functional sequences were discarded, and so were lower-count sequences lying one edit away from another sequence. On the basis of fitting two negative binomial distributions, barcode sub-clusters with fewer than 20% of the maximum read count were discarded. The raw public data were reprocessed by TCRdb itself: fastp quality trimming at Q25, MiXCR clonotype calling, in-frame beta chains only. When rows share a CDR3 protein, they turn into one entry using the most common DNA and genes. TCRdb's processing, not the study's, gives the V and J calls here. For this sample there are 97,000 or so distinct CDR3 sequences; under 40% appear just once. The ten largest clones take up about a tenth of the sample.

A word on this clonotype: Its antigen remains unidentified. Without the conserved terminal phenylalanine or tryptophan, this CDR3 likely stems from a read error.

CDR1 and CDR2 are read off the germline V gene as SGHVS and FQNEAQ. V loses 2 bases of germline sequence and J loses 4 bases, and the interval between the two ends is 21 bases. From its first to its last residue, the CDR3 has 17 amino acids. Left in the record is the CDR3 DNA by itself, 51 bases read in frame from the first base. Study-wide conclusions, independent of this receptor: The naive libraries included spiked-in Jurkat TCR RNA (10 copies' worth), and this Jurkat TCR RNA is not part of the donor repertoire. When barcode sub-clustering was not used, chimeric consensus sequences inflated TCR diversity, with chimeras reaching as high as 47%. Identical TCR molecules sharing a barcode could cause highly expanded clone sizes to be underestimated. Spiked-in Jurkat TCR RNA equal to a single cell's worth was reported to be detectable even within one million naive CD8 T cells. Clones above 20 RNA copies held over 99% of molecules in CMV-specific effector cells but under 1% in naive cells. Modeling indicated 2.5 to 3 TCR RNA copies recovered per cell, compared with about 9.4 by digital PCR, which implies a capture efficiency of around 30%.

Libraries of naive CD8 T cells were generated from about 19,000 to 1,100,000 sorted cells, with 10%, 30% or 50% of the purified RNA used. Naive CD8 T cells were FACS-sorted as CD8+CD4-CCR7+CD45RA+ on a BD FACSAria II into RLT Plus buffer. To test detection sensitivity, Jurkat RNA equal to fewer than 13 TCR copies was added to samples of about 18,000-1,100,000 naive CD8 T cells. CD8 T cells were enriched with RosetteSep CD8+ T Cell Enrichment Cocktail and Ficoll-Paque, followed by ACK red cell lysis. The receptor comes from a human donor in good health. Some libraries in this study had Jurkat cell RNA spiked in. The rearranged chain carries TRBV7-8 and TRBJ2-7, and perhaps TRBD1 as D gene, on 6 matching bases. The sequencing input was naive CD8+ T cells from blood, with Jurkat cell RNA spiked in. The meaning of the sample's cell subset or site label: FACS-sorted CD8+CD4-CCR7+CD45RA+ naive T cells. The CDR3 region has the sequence CASSLPGTSGPRYEQYY. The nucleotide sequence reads TGTGCCAGCAGCTTACCCGGGACATCCGGACCCCGTTACGAGCAGTACTAC.